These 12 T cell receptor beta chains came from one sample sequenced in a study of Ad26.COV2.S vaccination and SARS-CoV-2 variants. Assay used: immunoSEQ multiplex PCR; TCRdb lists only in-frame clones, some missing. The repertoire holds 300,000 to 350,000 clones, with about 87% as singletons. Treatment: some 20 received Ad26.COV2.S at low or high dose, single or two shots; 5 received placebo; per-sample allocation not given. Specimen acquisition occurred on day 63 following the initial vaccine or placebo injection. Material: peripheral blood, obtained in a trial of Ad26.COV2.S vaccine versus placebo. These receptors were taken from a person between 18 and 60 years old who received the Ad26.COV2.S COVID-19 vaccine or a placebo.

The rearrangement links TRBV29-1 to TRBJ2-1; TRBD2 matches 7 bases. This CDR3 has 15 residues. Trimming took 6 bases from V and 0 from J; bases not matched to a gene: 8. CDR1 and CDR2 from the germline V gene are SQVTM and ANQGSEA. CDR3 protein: CSVTSGASSYNEQFF. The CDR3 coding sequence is TGCAGCGTAACGAGCGGGGCTAGCTCCTACAATGAGCAGTTCTTC.

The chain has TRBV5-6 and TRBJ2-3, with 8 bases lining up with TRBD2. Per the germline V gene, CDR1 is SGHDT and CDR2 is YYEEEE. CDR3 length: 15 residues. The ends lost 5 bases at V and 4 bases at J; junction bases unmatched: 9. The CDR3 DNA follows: TGTGCCAGCAGGTCCGGAGCGGGAGCGGCAGATACGCAGTATTTT. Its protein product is CASRSGAGAADTQYF.

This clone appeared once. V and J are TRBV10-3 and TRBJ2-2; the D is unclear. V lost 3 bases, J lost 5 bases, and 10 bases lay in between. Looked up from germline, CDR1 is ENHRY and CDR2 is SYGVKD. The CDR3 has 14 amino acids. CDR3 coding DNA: TGTGCCATCAGTGAAGTAGGTAGGACCGGGGAGCTGTTTTTT. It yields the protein CAISEVGRTGELFF.

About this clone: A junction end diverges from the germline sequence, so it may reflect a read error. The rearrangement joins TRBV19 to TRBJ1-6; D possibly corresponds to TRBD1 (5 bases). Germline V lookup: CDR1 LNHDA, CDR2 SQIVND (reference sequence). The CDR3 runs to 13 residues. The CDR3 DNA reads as TGTGCCAGTAGTATAGACGGACATTCCCCCCTCCACTTT. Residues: CASSIDGHSPLHF.

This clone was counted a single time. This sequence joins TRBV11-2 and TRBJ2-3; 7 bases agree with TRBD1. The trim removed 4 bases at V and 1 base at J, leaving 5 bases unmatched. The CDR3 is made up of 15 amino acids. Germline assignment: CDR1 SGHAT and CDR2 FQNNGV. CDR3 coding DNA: TGTGCCAGCAGCTATACAGGGGCGGGCACAGATACGCAGTATTTT. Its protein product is CASSYTGAGTDTQYF. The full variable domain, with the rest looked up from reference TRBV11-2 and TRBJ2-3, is EAGVAQSPRYKIIEKRQSVAFWCNPISGHATLYWYQQILGQGPKLLIQFQNNGVVDDSQLPKDRFSAERLKGVDSTLKIQPAKLEDSAVYLCASSYTGAGTDTQYFGPGTRLTVL.

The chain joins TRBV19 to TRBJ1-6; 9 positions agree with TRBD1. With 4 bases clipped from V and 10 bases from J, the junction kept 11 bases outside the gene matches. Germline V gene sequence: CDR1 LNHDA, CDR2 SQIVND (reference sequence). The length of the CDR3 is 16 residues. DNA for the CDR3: TGTGCCAGTAGTACAACAGGGGGCGCGGTTGTCTCACCCCTCCACTTT. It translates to CASSTTGGAVVSPLHF.

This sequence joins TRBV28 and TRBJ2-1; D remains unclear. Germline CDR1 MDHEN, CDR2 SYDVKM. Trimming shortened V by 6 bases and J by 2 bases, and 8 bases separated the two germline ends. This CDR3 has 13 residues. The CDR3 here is CASSTGPYNEQFF. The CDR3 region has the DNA TGTGCCAGCAGCACTGGACCCTACAATGAGCAGTTCTTC.

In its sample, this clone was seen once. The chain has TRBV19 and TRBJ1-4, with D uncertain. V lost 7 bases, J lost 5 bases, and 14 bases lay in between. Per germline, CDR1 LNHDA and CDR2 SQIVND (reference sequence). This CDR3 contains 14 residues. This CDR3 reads CASTRRNLNEKLFF. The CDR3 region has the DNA TGTGCCAGTACTCGGAGAAACCTAAATGAAAAACTGTTTTTT.

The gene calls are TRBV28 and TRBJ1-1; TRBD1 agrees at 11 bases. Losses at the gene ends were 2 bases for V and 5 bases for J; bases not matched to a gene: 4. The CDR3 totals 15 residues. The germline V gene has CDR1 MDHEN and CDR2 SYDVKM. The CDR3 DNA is TGTGCCAGCAGTTTACGGGGACAGGGGGGAACTGAAGCTTTCTTT. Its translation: CASSLRGQGGTEAFF.

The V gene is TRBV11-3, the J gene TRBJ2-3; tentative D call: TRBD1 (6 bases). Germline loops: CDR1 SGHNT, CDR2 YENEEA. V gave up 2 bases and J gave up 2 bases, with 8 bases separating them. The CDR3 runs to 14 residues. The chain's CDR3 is CASSLRQDTDTQYF. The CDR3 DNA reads TGTGCCAGCAGCTTACGACAGGACACAGATACGCAGTATTTT. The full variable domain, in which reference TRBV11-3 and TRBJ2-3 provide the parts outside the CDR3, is EAGVVQSPRYKIIEKKQPVAFWCNPISGHNTLYWYLQNLGQGPELLIRYENEEAVDDSQLPKDRFSAERLKGVDSTLKIQPAELGDSAVYLCASSLRQDTDTQYFGPGTRLTVL.

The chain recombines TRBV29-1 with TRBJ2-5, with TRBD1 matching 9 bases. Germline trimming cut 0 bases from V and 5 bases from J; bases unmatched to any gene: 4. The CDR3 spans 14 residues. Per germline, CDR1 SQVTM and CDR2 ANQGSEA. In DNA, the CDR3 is TGCAGCGTTGAAGATAAAGACAGGGGGGAGACCCAGTACTTC. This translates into CSVEDKDRGETQYF.

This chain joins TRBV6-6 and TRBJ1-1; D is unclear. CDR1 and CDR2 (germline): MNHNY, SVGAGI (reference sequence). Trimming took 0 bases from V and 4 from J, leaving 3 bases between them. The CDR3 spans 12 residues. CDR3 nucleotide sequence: TGTGCCAGCAGTTACTCTTCCACTGAAGCTTTCTTT. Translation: CASSYSSTEAFF.